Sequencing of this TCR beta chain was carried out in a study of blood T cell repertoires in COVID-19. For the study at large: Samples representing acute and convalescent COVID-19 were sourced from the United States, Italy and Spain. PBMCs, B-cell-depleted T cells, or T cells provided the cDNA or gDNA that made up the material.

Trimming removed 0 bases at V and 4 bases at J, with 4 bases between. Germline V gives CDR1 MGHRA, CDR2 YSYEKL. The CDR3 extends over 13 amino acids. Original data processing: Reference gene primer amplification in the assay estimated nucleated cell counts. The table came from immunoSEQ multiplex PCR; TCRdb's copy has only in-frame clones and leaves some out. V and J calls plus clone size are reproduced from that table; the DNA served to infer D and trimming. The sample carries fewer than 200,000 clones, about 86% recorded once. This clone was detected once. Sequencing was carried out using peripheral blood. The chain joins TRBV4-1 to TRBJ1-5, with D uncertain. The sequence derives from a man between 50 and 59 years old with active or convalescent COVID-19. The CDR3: CASSQESNQPQHF. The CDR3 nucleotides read TGCGCCAGCAGCCAAGAGTCTAATCAGCCCCAGCATTTT.